This entry lists 24 T cell receptor beta chains sequenced from one sample in a study of cytomegalovirus exposure and HLA in healthy donors. This PCR relied on a set of 60 Vbeta primers and 13 Jbeta primers. Data came from immunoSEQ multiplex PCR; TCRdb stores just in-frame clones and leaves some out. The sample holds roughly 150,000 clones, roughly three quarters seen once. Sequencing was performed on PBMCs. All receptors derive from a woman between 40 and 50 years old in good health and CMV-seronegative.

The chain has TRBV18 and TRBJ2-7, with 7 bases aligning to TRBD1. CDR3 size: 15 residues. Germline V gives CDR1 KGHSH, CDR2 LQKENI. Trimming took 2 bases from V and 0 from J; bases not matched to a gene: 4. The CDR3 protein is CASSPSGTDSYEQYF. CDR3 bases: TGTGCCAGCTCACCAAGTGGGACAGACTCCTACGAGCAGTACTTC.

This clone was counted a single time. The chain has TRBV19 and TRBJ2-1, with 7 bases aligning to TRBD2. Germline V gene lookup returns CDR1 LNHDA and CDR2 SQIVND (reference sequence). This CDR3 is built from 15 residues. V lost 6 bases, J lost 2 bases, and 7 bases stayed unmatched. The CDR3: CASSQVGGTYNEQFF. CDR3 DNA sequence: TGTGCCAGTAGCCAAGTCGGGGGGACCTACAATGAGCAGTTCTTC.

The V and J genes are TRBV7-3 and TRBJ2-2; 14 bases line up with TRBD2. CDR3 length: 16 amino acids. Losses at the gene ends were 3 bases for V and 5 bases for J; bases not matched to a gene: 2. CDR1 SGHTA and CDR2 FQGTGA come from the germline V gene. In nucleotides, the CDR3 is TGTGCCAGCAGCTTGGGACTAGCGGGGGTGACCGGGGAGCTGTTTTTT. Residues: CASSLGLAGVTGELFF.

J is TRBJ2-1 and V is TRBV20-1, with unresolved D. There are 10 residues in the CDR3. V lost 2 bases and J lost 8, with 4 bases in between. The V gene's germline CDR1 is DFQATT and CDR2 SNEGSKA (reference sequence). The chain's CDR3 is CSARSYEQFF. CDR3 in DNA: TGCAGTGCTAGATCCTATGAGCAGTTCTTC.

The V gene is TRBV4-2, the J gene TRBJ1-5; no firm D call. In germline, CDR1 is LGHNA, CDR2 YNFKEQ. Deletions cut 3 bases from V and 9 bases from J, with 24 bases between. The CDR3 consists of 17 residues. The CDR3 spells CASSQGGQQVYRAPQHF. In DNA form, the CDR3 reads TGTGCCAGCAGCCAGGGAGGTCAGCAGGTCTACCGGGCGCCCCAGCATTTT.

J is TRBJ1-2 and V is TRBV7-2; 10 positions match TRBD1. Unmatched junction bases numbered 10, after V lost 1 base and J lost 5 bases. This CDR3 has 17 amino acids. CDR1 is SGHTA and CDR2 is FQGNSA in the germline V gene. CDR3 in amino acids: CASSLEPGQGLRYGYTF. The CDR3 DNA reads TGTGCCAGCAGCTTAGAACCGGGACAGGGGCTTAGGTATGGCTACACCTTC. The whole variable domain, remainder taken from reference TRBV7-2 and TRBJ1-2, is GAGVSQSPSNKVTEKGKDVELRCDPISGHTALYWYRQSLGQGLEFLIYFQGNSAPDKSGLPSDRFSAERTGGSVSTLTIQRTQQEDSAVYLCASSLEPGQGLRYGYTFGSGTRLTVV.

This clone has a single count. V and J are TRBV11-3 and TRBJ2-7; D is possibly TRBD2 (6 bases). Per the germline V gene, CDR1 is SGHNT and CDR2 is YENEEA. The CDR3 is 13 amino acids. V was pared by 3 bases and J by 2 bases, with 8 bases between. The CDR3 here is CASSFGGPYEQYF. CDR3 DNA: TGTGCCAGCAGCTTCGGGGGTCCCTACGAGCAGTACTTC.

This clone was observed a few times. This rearrangement joins TRBV4-1 to TRBJ1-2; weak D call: TRBD1 (6 bases). Germline assignment: CDR1 MGHRA and CDR2 YSYEKL. CDR3 size: 15 residues. Trimming shortened V by 0 bases and J by 5 bases, and 13 bases separated the two germline ends. The CDR3: CASSQDQQGWYGYTF. The CDR3 coding sequence is TGCGCCAGCAGCCAAGATCAACAGGGTTGGTATGGCTACACCTTC.

Notes on this clone: Other DNA sequences within the sample encode an identical CDR3. The gene calls are TRBV28 and TRBJ2-3; TRBD2 agrees at 9 bases. CDR3 length equals 20 residues. Per germline, CDR1 MDHEN and CDR2 SYDVKM. The trim removed 3 bases at V and 6 bases at J, leaving 22 bases unmatched. The CDR3 region has the DNA TGTGCCAGCAGTTTTCCGGTCCCGATCAATAGCGGGGGAATCACGGATACGCAGTATTTT. Translated, it gives CASSFPVPINSGGITDTQYF. Combining the CDR3 with reference TRBV28 and TRBJ2-3 gives the whole variable domain DVKVTQSSRYLVKRTGEKVFLECVQDMDHENMFWYRQDPGLGLRLIYFSYDVKMKEKGDIPEGYSVSREKKERFSLILESASTNQTSMYLCASSFPVPINSGGITDTQYFGPGTRLTVL.

The V and J genes are TRBV7-2 and TRBJ1-4; D gene ambiguous. Germline CDR1 and CDR2: SGHTA and FQGNSA. The V and J ends lost 1 base and 7 bases respectively, with 13 bases between them. The CDR3 length is 15 residues. CDR3 sequence reads: CASSLGAWAGEKLFF. The CDR3 DNA follows: TGTGCCAGCAGCTTAGGGGCGTGGGCGGGTGAAAAACTGTTTTTT.

This chain joins TRBV27 and TRBJ1-2; TRBD1 matches at 8 bases. The germline gives CDR1 MNHEY, CDR2 SMNVEV (reference sequence). V trimming: 0 bases; J trimming: 6 bases; junction bases outside the gene matches: 12. The CDR3 extends over 17 amino acids. CDR3 in DNA: TGTGCCAGCAGTTTATCCCGGTTGACAGGGGAGTCCGATGGCTACACCTTC. Protein product: CASSLSRLTGESDGYTF.

The V call is TRBV28, the J call TRBJ2-3; D gene unclear. Trimming stripped 5 bases from V and 0 bases from J, with 9 bases between. CDR1 and CDR2 from the germline V gene are MDHEN and SYDVKM. CDR3 length equals 14 residues. The CDR3 protein is CASSLDKSTDTQYF. CDR3 in DNA: TGTGCCAGCAGTCTCGACAAGAGCACAGATACGCAGTATTTT.

This sequence joins TRBV10-1 and TRBJ2-7; 12 bases line up with TRBD2. Per germline, CDR1 WNHNN and CDR2 SYGVQD (reference sequence). This CDR3 has 16 amino acids. V lost 0 bases, J lost 6 bases, and 6 bases stayed unmatched. The CDR3 loop is CASSESSSGRASEQYF. The CDR3 DNA is TGCGCCAGCAGTGAGTCCTCTAGCGGGAGGGCCTCCGAGCAGTACTTC.

About this clone: The junction and the germline gene differ at one end; a read error may be behind it. The genes are TRBV7-9 and TRBJ1-6; 9 positions match TRBD1. Germline CDR1 and CDR2: SEHNR and FQNEAQ (reference sequence). There are 15 residues in the CDR3. The CDR3 loop reads CSSTPPGQGISPLHF. The DNA for the CDR3 is TGTTCCAGCACCCCCCCGGGACAGGGCATTTCACCCCTCCACTTT.

The chain combines TRBV19 with TRBJ1-2; D perhaps matches TRBD1 (6 bases). Per the germline V gene, CDR1 is LNHDA and CDR2 is SQIVND (reference sequence). This CDR3 is 13 amino acids long. Between the trimmed V and J ends, which lost 9 bases and 4 bases, there was a span of 15 bases. CDR3 sequence (DNA): TGTGCCAGCAAAGTACAGGGATTCTATGGCTACACCTTC. Protein sequence: CASKVQGFYGYTF.

V gene TRBV29-1 combines with J gene TRBJ2-2, with 13 nucleotides matching TRBD2. Germline V gene lookup returns CDR1 SQVTM and CDR2 ANQGSEA. Trimming took 6 bases from V and 8 from J; bases not matched to a gene: 3. The CDR3 spans 13 residues. The CDR3 region has the DNA TGCAGCGTCGGACTAGCGGGGGTTGGGGAGCTGTTTTTT. Translating it yields CSVGLAGVGELFF.

V is TRBV7-9 and J is TRBJ1-4; unclear D gene. Trimming left V 4 bases short and J 7 bases short, with 10 bases between. The germline CDR1 and CDR2 sequences are SEHNR and FQNEAQ (reference sequence). The CDR3 loop spans 13 amino acids. The CDR3 region is CASSSVAAEKLFF. DNA for the CDR3: TGTGCCAGCAGCTCCGTGGCCGCTGAAAAACTGTTTTTT.

The chain has TRBV28 and TRBJ2-5, with TRBD1 as a possible D gene (5 bases). This CDR3 is 14 amino acids long. From germline, CDR1 is MDHEN and CDR2 SYDVKM. V lost 8 bases and J lost 4, with 17 bases in between. CDR3 in DNA: TGTGCCAGCTGGGGCCGGAAAATAGGAGAGACCCAGTACTTC. Translation gives CASWGRKIGETQYF.

The rearrangement uses TRBV7-3 and TRBJ2-1; tentative D call: TRBD1 (6 bases). The CDR3 has 15 residues. CDR1 and CDR2 (germline): SGHTA, FQGTGA. Trimming shortened V by 5 bases and J by 0 bases, and 11 bases separated the two germline ends. CDR3 DNA: TGTGCCAGCAGCGAAGTAGGGGGCTCCTACAATGAGCAGTTCTTC. This gives the protein CASSEVGGSYNEQFF.

J is TRBJ2-6 and V is TRBV6-5; TRBD2 might be the D (5 bases). Germline V lookup: CDR1 MNHEY, CDR2 SVGAGI. The CDR3 sequence is 16 residues long. Deletions cut 2 bases from V and 3 bases from J, with 11 bases between. The CDR3 region has the DNA TGTGCCAGCAGTTACGCCGGCGGGTTTGGGGCCAACGTCCTGACTTTC. Translated: CASSYAGGFGANVLTF.

This chain links TRBV18 with TRBJ1-5, with unresolved D. Trimming removed 3 bases at V and 6 bases at J, with 9 bases between. The germline V gene has CDR1 KGHSH and CDR2 LQKENI. CDR3 length: 13 amino acids. CDR3 loop: CASSPGRGQPQHF. The CDR3, as DNA: TGTGCCAGCTCACCCGGACGGGGTCAGCCCCAGCATTTT.

J is TRBJ2-7 and V is TRBV4-3, with a possible D match to TRBD2 (6 bases). CDR1 is LGHNA and CDR2 is YSLEER in the germline V gene. Trimming removed 2 bases at V and 3 bases at J, with 17 bases between. The CDR3 extends over 16 amino acids. This chain's CDR3 is CASSQTPGDSIYEQYF. DNA for the CDR3: TGCGCCAGCAGCCAAACTCCGGGAGATAGCATCTACGAGCAGTACTTC.

The gene calls are TRBV19 and TRBJ2-1; the D is unclear. Trimming took off 8 bases at V and 12 bases at J, with 17 bases between the two ends. This CDR3 is 12 amino acids long. The germline V gene has CDR1 LNHDA and CDR2 SQIVND (reference sequence). The CDR3 region is CASGFGWQVQFF. The DNA for the CDR3 is TGTGCCAGTGGGTTCGGTTGGCAGGTGCAGTTCTTC.

The CDR3 is CASQWSDSYNEQFF. The DNA for the CDR3 is TGTGCCAGCCAATGGAGCGACTCCTACAATGAGCAGTTCTTC. This chain connects TRBV6-1 to TRBJ2-1; D not resolved. The CDR3 covers 14 residues. V lost 8 bases, J lost 0 bases, and 11 bases lay in between. Per the germline V gene, CDR1 is MNHNS and CDR2 is SASEGT.